The 27 T cell receptor beta chains listed next were all sequenced from one sample in a study of cytomegalovirus exposure and HLA in healthy donors. Amplification used 60 Vbeta primers and 13 Jbeta primers. Sequencing was performed with immunoSEQ multiplex PCR; in TCRdb, only in-frame clones are kept and a portion is missing. Of some 150,000 clones listed, 80% are singletons. Sequenced: PBMCs. Receptor source: a woman in her forties or fifties in good health and CMV-seronegative.

The chain recombines TRBV7-9 with TRBJ1-3, with D perhaps matching TRBD1 (5 bases). V lost 5 bases and J 0 bases, leaving 11 bases between the germline ends. There are 15 residues in the CDR3. From germline, CDR1 is SEHNR and CDR2 FQNEAQ (reference sequence). CDR3 coding DNA: TGTGCCAGCAGCGCCCGACAGTTCTCTGGAAACACCATATATTTT. It encodes CASSARQFSGNTIYF.

The rearrangement links TRBV18 to TRBJ1-5; D ambiguous. Between the trimmed V and J ends, which lost 2 bases and 9 bases, there was a span of 14 bases. The CDR3 extends over 14 amino acids. Per germline, CDR1 KGHSH and CDR2 LQKENI. In DNA, the CDR3 is TGTGCCAGCTCACCAACGGGCCCGGAGGGGCCCCAGCATTTT. As protein: CASSPTGPEGPQHF.

The chain carries TRBV15 and TRBJ2-7; 14 positions agree with TRBD2. Germline V gene data show CDR1 as LNHNV and CDR2 as YYDKDF (reference sequence). The CDR3 is made up of 16 amino acids. The J segment lost 3 bases and the V segment lost 2 bases, leaving 3 bases of the junction unmatched. For the CDR3, the DNA is TGTGCCACCAGCAGACTCGGGACTAGCGGGAGCTACGAGCAGTACTTC. This codes for CATSRLGTSGSYEQYF.

The genes are TRBV6-5 and TRBJ1-1; TRBD1 matches at 8 bases. CDR3 size: 13 residues. Germline CDR1 is MNHEY and CDR2 is SVGAGI. Losses at the gene ends were 7 bases for V and 6 bases for J; bases not matched to a gene: 7. The CDR3 spells CASTQGASAEAFF. Written as DNA, the CDR3 is TGTGCCAGCACCCAGGGGGCGAGCGCTGAAGCTTTCTTT.

The chain carries TRBV10-3 and TRBJ2-2, with D tentatively TRBD2 (6 bases). Germline V gives CDR1 ENHRY, CDR2 SYGVKD. This CDR3 comprises 15 residues. Between the trimmed V and J ends, which lost 5 bases and 6 bases, there was a span of 16 bases. The CDR3: CAISLGLNSPGELFF. The CDR3, as DNA: TGTGCCATCAGTCTTGGACTAAACTCCCCCGGGGAGCTGTTTTTT.

The chain links TRBV9 to TRBJ2-1; D perhaps matches TRBD1 (5 bases). This CDR3 has 15 residues. The germline V and J ends were trimmed by 1 base and 7 bases, with 15 bases remaining between them. Germline V gene data show CDR1 as SGDLS and CDR2 as YYNGEE. CDR3 nucleotide sequence: TGTGCCAGCAGCGTACAGGCCCAAGGGGTGAATGAGCAGTTCTTC. Amino acids: CASSVQAQGVNEQFF.

This sequence joins TRBV7-9 and TRBJ1-6; D call uncertain. The CDR3 contains 14 residues. V gave up 1 base and J gave up 6 bases, with 7 bases separating them. Germline lookup yields CDR1 SEHNR and CDR2 FQNEAQ (reference sequence). The CDR3 DNA sequence: TGTGCCAGCAGCTTAGGGTGGGCTAATTCACCCCTCCACTTT. Its protein product is CASSLGWANSPLHF. Drawing the rest from reference TRBV7-9 and TRBJ1-6, the complete variable domain is DTGVSQNPRHKITKRGQNVTFRCDPISEHNRLYWYRQTLGQGPEFLTYFQNEAQLEKSRLLSDRFSAERPKGSFSTLEIQRTEQGDSAMYLCASSLGWANSPLHFGNGTRLTVT.

The chain recombines TRBV2 with TRBJ2-7; D may be TRBD2 (6 bases). CDR1 SNHLY and CDR2 FYNNEI come from the germline V gene. V was trimmed by 5 bases and J by 0 bases, leaving 23 bases between them. This CDR3 is built from 18 residues. The chain's CDR3 is CASSRGFLWQISSYEQYF. The CDR3 DNA reads TGTGCCAGCAGTCGGGGGTTTCTCTGGCAGATATCCTCCTACGAGCAGTACTTC.

This clone occurred once. V and J are TRBV7-9 and TRBJ1-2, with TRBD1 as a possible D gene (5 bases). This CDR3 has 15 residues. In germline, CDR1 is SEHNR, CDR2 FQNEAQ (reference sequence). V gave up 5 bases and J gave up 0 bases, with 13 bases separating them. Here the CDR3 DNA reads TGTGCCAGCAGCAAAACAGGACAAACTAACTATGGCTACACCTTC. This codes for CASSKTGQTNYGYTF.

The chain uses TRBV6-5 and TRBJ2-1; 9 bases map to TRBD2. This CDR3 has 15 residues. Per the germline V gene, CDR1 is MNHEY and CDR2 is SVGAGI. The J segment lost 4 bases and the V segment lost 2 bases, leaving 3 bases of the junction unmatched. This CDR3 is CASSYGLASYNEQFF. The DNA for the CDR3 is TGTGCCAGCAGTTACGGACTAGCGTCTTACAATGAGCAGTTCTTC.

As for this clone: One junction end does not reproduce the germline sequence, and a read error may be involved. The chain joins TRBV7-7 to TRBJ2-5; D remains ambiguous. Germline lookup yields CDR1 SSHAT and CDR2 FNYEAQ (reference sequence). This CDR3 spans 14 amino acids. CDR3 in amino acids: CASSLDMSLGTQYF. The CDR3 DNA follows: TGTGCTAGCAGCTTAGATATGTCCCTCGGGACCCAGTACTTC.

This clone appeared a single time. The chain joins TRBV5-1 to TRBJ2-7; D possibly corresponds to TRBD2 (6 bases). V lost 4 bases and J lost 5, with 16 bases in between. Germline values: CDR1 SGHRS, CDR2 YFSETQ. The CDR3 contains 14 residues. The CDR3 sequence: CASSLATRKDEQYF. The CDR3 DNA reads TGCGCCAGCAGCCTGGCGACTAGGAAAGACGAGCAGTACTTC. The full variable domain, its missing parts supplied by reference TRBV5-1 and TRBJ2-7, is KAGVTQTPRYLIKTRGQQVTLSCSPISGHRSVSWYQQTPGQGLQFLFEYFSETQRNKGNFPGRFSGRQFSNSRSEMNVSTLELGDSALYLCASSLATRKDEQYFGPGTRLTVT.

This clone was seen only a few times. CDR3 nucleotides: TGTGCCAGCAGTGAACGGGGGAGATCCGGCAATCAGCCCCAGCATTTT. Translation gives CASSERGRSGNQPQHF. The V gene is TRBV2, the J gene TRBJ1-5; D might be TRBD1 (5 bases). Trimming pared 2 bases from V and 2 bases from J, leaving 13 bases between. Germline CDR1 is SNHLY and CDR2 is FYNNEI. The CDR3 has 16 residues.

This clone has just a few counts. This sequence joins TRBV6-5 and TRBJ1-4, with 10 bases matching TRBD1. This CDR3 spans 15 amino acids. With 3 bases clipped from V and 8 bases from J, the junction kept 6 bases outside the gene matches. Germline CDR1 reads MNHEY; CDR2 reads SVGAGI. This CDR3 reads CASSYAGQGWEKLFF. The CDR3, as DNA: TGTGCCAGCAGTTATGCGGGACAGGGGTGGGAAAAACTGTTTTTT.

The V call is TRBV11-3, the J call TRBJ2-2; 10 bases line up with TRBD1. The CDR3 has 17 amino acids. After removal of 5 bases from V and 4 bases from J, the junction contained 10 bases not matched to a gene. The V gene's germline CDR1 is SGHNT and CDR2 YENEEA. The DNA of the CDR3 is TGTGCCAGCAGCCCTCGTGTCAGGACAGGGGGCACCGGGGAGCTGTTTTTT. It is translated as CASSPRVRTGGTGELFF.

This clone has a single count. CDR3 sequence: CASRAWVRGGGEQYF. In nucleotides, the CDR3 is TGTGCCAGCAGGGCGTGGGTCCGGGGAGGAGGAGAGCAGTACTTC. The rearrangement links TRBV27 to TRBJ2-7; tentatively, D is TRBD2 (6 bases). The CDR3 loop spans 15 amino acids. With 6 bases removed from V and 7 bases from J, the gap between germline ends came to 22 bases. Per the germline V gene, CDR1 is MNHEY and CDR2 is SMNVEV (reference sequence).

The V call is TRBV28, the J call TRBJ2-5; no firm D call. The germline V gene encodes CDR1 MDHEN and CDR2 SYDVKM. Between the trimmed V and J ends, which lost 6 bases and 5 bases, there was a span of 13 bases. The CDR3 runs 13 residues. The CDR3 protein is CASRTAGWETQYF. In nucleotides, the CDR3 is TGTGCCAGCAGAACGGCAGGATGGGAGACCCAGTACTTC.

The genes are TRBV6-6 and TRBJ2-1, with TRBD1 matching over 10 bases. The length of the CDR3 is 15 residues. Germline V gene sequence: CDR1 MNHNY, CDR2 SVGAGI (reference sequence). V lost 7 bases and J lost 4; bases outside the gene matches: 7. The CDR3: CASNRGQGFYNEQFF. The CDR3 coding sequence is TGTGCCAGCAATAGGGGACAGGGGTTTTACAATGAGCAGTTCTTC.

The chain is built from TRBV7-2 and TRBJ2-1; the D gene is possibly TRBD2 (6 bases). The CDR3 covers 12 residues. V was pared by 3 bases and J by 14 bases, with 14 bases between. Per the germline V gene, CDR1 is SGHTA and CDR2 is FQGNSA. The CDR3 region has the DNA TGTGCCAGCAGCTTTGTTGGGTCTAGCGAGTTCTTC. This encodes CASSFVGSSEFF.

This clone was picked up a small number of times. This chain uses TRBV5-4 with TRBJ2-6, with a tentative D call TRBD1 (6 bases). V was shortened by 4 bases and J by 4 bases, with 12 bases between the two germline ends. Germline CDR1 SGHNT, CDR2 YYREEE (reference sequence). The CDR3 is 15 amino acids. The CDR3 sequence: CASSTSGAGANVLTF. The CDR3 DNA sequence: TGTGCCAGCAGCACCTCAGGGGCCGGGGCCAACGTCCTGACTTTC.

The chain is built from TRBV11-2 and TRBJ2-1; TRBD1 matches at 7 bases. V lost 4 bases to trimming and J lost 7 bases; unmatched junction nucleotides: 4. The germline V gene encodes CDR1 SGHAT and CDR2 FQNNGV. The CDR3 spans 13 residues. The CDR3 here is CASSSTGLNEQFF. The CDR3 coding sequence is TGTGCCAGCAGCTCGACAGGGTTGAATGAGCAGTTCTTC. The variable domain in full, completed from reference TRBV11-2 and TRBJ2-1, reads EAGVAQSPRYKIIEKRQSVAFWCNPISGHATLYWYQQILGQGPKLLIQFQNNGVVDDSQLPKDRFSAERLKGVDSTLKIQPAKLEDSAVYLCASSSTGLNEQFFGPGTRLTVL.

V usage is TRBV7-2 and J usage is TRBJ2-7, with 8 bases matching TRBD1. V lost 5 bases and J lost 2; bases outside the gene matches: 5. The germline V gene encodes CDR1 SGHTA and CDR2 FQGNSA. The length of the CDR3 is 14 residues. The chain's CDR3 is CASSPTGDPYEQYF. In nucleotides, the CDR3 is TGTGCCAGCAGCCCGACAGGGGATCCCTACGAGCAGTACTTC.

This chain joins TRBV7-3 and TRBJ2-3; the match to TRBD2 covers 7 bases. V gave up 11 bases and J gave up 4 bases; unmatched junction bases: 21. This CDR3 has 17 residues. The V gene's germline CDR1 is SGHTA and CDR2 FQGTGA. The CDR3 region is CAVALPRGEASADTQYF. The DNA for the CDR3 is TGTGCCGTTGCTCTCCCCCGGGGGGAGGCCTCAGCAGATACGCAGTATTTT.

The sample holds one count of this clone. The rearrangement joins TRBV11-2 to TRBJ2-7; 10 bases agree with TRBD1. This CDR3 contains 14 residues. Germline V gene sequence: CDR1 SGHAT, CDR2 FQNNGV. V lost 4 bases and J lost 2; bases outside the gene matches: 2. The CDR3 is CASSWDRGAYEQYF. The CDR3 DNA reads TGTGCCAGCAGCTGGGACAGGGGAGCCTACGAGCAGTACTTC.

The table lists this clone with a count of one. This chain links TRBV28 with TRBJ2-7; perhaps TRBD2 as D (6 bases). V was trimmed by 4 bases and J by 0 bases, leaving 13 bases between them. Per germline, CDR1 MDHEN and CDR2 SYDVKM. This CDR3 is 15 amino acids long. CDR3 protein: CASSSGRGSSYEQYF. In nucleotides, the CDR3 is TGTGCCAGCAGTTCCGGACGGGGGAGCTCCTACGAGCAGTACTTC. Full variable domain (remainder filled in from reference TRBV28 and TRBJ2-7): DVKVTQSSRYLVKRTGEKVFLECVQDMDHENMFWYRQDPGLGLRLIYFSYDVKMKEKGDIPEGYSVSREKKERFSLILESASTNQTSMYLCASSSGRGSSYEQYFGPGTRLTVT.

V gene TRBV6-4 combines with J gene TRBJ2-1; 8 bases are shared with TRBD2. CDR1 MRHNA and CDR2 SNTAGT come from the germline V gene. The CDR3 sequence is 16 residues long. Germline trimming cut 0 bases from V and 7 bases from J; bases unmatched to any gene: 8. The CDR3 DNA reads as TGTGCCAGCAGTGACTCCGGTAGCGGGGAGATGAATGAGCAGTTCTTC. It codes for CASSDSGSGEMNEQFF.

The chain combines TRBV14 with TRBJ2-1; D might be TRBD1 (6 bases). In germline, CDR1 is SGHDN, CDR2 FVKESK. The CDR3 loop spans 14 amino acids. The V end was cut by 1 base, the J end by 4 bases, with 8 bases between. The CDR3 here is CASSQGDTYNEQFF. The CDR3 DNA is TGTGCCAGCAGCCAAGGGGACACATACAATGAGCAGTTCTTC.